Sequencing of this T cell receptor (beta chain) was carried out in a study of blood T cell repertoires in COVID-19. Study context: Specimens from acute and convalescent COVID-19 originated in the United States, Italy and Spain.

CDR3 length: 16 amino acids. CDR1 ENHRY and CDR2 SYGVKD come from the germline V gene. V shed 0 bases, J shed 7 bases, and the junction held 7 bases outside the gene matches. The assay was immunoSEQ multiplex PCR, and TCRdb's table has in-frame clones only and misses some. The repertoire consists of approximately 69,000 clones, with about 81% occurring once and the leading ten covering about an eighth. The chain has TRBV10-3 and TRBJ2-1, with 9 bases lining up with TRBD2. The specimen sequenced was peripheral blood. This sequence originates from a woman older than 75 with acute or convalescent COVID-19. CDR3 nucleotide sequence: TGTGCCATCAGTGAGTCGACGGCTAGCGGGGTGAATGAGCAGTTCTTC. It yields the protein CAISESTASGVNEQFF.